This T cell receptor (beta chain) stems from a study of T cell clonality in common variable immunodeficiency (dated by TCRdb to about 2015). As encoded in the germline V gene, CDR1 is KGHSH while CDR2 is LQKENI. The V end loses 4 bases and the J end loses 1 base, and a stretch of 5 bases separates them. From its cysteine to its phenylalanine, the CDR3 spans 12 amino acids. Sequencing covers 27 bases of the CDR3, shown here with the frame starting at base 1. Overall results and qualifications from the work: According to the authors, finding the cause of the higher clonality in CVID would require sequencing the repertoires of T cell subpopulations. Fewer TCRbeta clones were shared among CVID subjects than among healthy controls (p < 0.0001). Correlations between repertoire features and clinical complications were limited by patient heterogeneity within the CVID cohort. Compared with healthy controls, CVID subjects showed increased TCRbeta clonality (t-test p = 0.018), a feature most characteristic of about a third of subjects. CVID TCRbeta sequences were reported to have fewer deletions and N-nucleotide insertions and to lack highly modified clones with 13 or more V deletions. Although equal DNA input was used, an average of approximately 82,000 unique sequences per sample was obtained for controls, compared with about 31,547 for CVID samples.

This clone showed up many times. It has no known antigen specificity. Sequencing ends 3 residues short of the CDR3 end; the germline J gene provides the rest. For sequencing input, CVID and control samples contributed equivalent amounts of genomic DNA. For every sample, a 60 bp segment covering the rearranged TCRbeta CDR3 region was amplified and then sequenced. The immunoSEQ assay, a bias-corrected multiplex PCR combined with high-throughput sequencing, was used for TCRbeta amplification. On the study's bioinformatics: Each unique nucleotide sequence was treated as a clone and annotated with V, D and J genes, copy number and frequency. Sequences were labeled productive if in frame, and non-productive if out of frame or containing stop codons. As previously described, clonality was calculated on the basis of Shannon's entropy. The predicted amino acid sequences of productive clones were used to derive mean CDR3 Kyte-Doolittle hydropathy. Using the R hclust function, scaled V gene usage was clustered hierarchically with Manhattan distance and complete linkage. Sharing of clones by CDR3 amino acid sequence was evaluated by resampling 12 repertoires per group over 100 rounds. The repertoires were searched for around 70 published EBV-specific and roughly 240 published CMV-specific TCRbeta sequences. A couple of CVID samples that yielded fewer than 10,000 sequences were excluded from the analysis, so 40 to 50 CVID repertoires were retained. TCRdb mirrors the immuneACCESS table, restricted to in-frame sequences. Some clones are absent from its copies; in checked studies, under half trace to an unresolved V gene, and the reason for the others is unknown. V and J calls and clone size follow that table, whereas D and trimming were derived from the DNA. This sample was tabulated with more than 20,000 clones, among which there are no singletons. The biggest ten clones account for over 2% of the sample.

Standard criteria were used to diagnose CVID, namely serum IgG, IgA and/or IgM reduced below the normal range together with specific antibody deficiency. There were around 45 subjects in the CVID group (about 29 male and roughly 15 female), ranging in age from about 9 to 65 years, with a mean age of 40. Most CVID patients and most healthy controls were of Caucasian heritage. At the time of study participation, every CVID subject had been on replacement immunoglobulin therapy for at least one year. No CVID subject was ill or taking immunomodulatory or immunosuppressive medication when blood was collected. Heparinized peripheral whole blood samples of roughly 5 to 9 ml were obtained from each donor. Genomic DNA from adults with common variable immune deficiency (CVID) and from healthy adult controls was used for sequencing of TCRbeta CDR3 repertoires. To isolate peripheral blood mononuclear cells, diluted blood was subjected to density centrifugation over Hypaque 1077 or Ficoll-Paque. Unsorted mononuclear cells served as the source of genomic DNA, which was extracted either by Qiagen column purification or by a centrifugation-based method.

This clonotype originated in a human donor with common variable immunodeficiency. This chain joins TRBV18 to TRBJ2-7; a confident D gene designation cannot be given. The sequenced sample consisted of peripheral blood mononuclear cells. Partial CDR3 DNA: TGTGCCAGCTCACTCCGGTCCTACGAG. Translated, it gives CASSLRSYE. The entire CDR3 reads CASSLRSYEQYF. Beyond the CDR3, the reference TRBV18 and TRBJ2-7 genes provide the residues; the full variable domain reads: NAGVMQNPRHLVRRRGQEARLRCSPMKGHSHVYWYRQLPEEGLKFMVYLQKENIIDESGMPKERFSAEFPKEGPSILRIQQVVRGDSAAYFCASSLRSYEQYFGPGTRLTVT.